These T cell receptor beta chains were read from a single sample in a study of cytotoxic CD8 clonotypes in ibrutinib-treated CLL. The assay was immunoSEQ multiplex PCR, and TCRdb's table has in-frame clones only and misses some. The sample includes 300,000 to 400,000 clones, roughly 70% of them seen just once. The specimen was PBMCs, collected after 36 months of ibrutinib treatment. Every receptor here comes from a human donor with chronic lymphocytic leukemia. Each CDR3 is given with its conserved first and last residue. Each record gives: CDR3 protein, J gene, clone size, V gene. Rows give clone size only sometimes, using once, few, many, or a class for an expanded clone.

CASSLDILDTQYF TRBJ2-3 . TRBV7-2
CATSRALAGGDTQYF TRBJ2-3 once TRBV15
CASRRLADYNEQFF TRBJ2-1 . TRBV2
CASSRNPGTRGAPRKTQYF TRBJ2-5 . TRBV5-8
CASSPQGTGNEQYF TRBJ2-7 . TRBV18
CASSQDLGGEETQYF TRBJ2-5 . TRBV14
CASRQTGGSGNTIYF TRBJ1-3 . TRBV9
CASSDWRGEQFF TRBJ2-1 . TRBV9
CSVVAVDEQFF TRBJ2-1 once TRBV29-1
CASRPTTGITYEQYF TRBJ2-7 . TRBV5-1
CSVEDSYEQYF TRBJ2-7 . TRBV29-1
CASSSGQGGNNEQFF TRBJ2-1 . TRBV18
CASNSVDEAFF TRBJ1-1 . TRBV5-1
CASSLTGNEQFF TRBJ2-1 . TRBV7-9